This entry lists 22 T cell receptor beta chains sequenced from one sample in a study of control samples from healthy donors and cancer patients. Clones were read by immunoSEQ multiplex PCR, and TCRdb kept only the in-frame ones, dropping some. This sample has 100,000 to 150,000 clones, with 80% to 90% found just once. The sample was blood. These receptors were taken from a man aged 35 to 55 in good health.

In this sample, this clone turned up once. The rearrangement joins TRBV4-3 to TRBJ2-3; 11 bases fit TRBD2. Per the germline V gene, CDR1 is LGHNA and CDR2 is YSLEER. The length of the CDR3 is 18 residues. The V segment lost 1 base and the J segment 4 bases; nucleotides outside the gene matches: 10. The CDR3, as DNA: TGCGCCAGCAGCCAAGGCATTGTAGCGGGGGGGAAGTCAGATACGCAGTATTTT. Protein product: CASSQGIVAGGKSDTQYF.

The chain carries TRBV29-1 and TRBJ1-1; D gene unclear. Trimming removed 7 bases from V and 1 base from J, with 13 bases in between. CDR3 size: 13 residues. The germline V gene encodes CDR1 SQVTM and CDR2 ANQGSEA. The CDR3 region is CSGTWGENTEAFF. The DNA of the CDR3 is TGCAGCGGCACATGGGGTGAGAACACTGAAGCTTTCTTT.

The chain employs TRBV5-4 and TRBJ2-1; TRBD2 matches at 12 bases. This CDR3 is 16 amino acids long. V lost 4 bases to trimming and J lost 7 bases; unmatched junction nucleotides: 9. CDR1 SGHNT and CDR2 YYREEE come from the germline V gene (reference sequence). CDR3 bases: TGTGCCAGCAGCCGCGAACTAGCGGGGGGTTTAAATGAGCAGTTCTTC. This sequence encodes CASSRELAGGLNEQFF.

This clone was recorded only once. V and J are TRBV7-6 and TRBJ2-1; 8 nucleotides match TRBD2. V was clipped by 2 bases and J by 9 bases; unmatched bases: 12. Germline lookup yields CDR1 SGHVS and CDR2 FNYEAQ. This CDR3 spans 16 amino acids. CDR3 sequence (DNA): TGTGCCAGCAGCTTAACTAGCGGCCCAATGCCCAGTGAGCAGTTCTTC. Protein: CASSLTSGPMPSEQFF.

J is TRBJ2-1 and V is TRBV6-2 or TRBV6-3, with 10 nucleotides matching TRBD2. CDR1 and CDR2 from the germline V gene are MNHEY and SVGEGT. Trimming removed 2 bases from V and 7 bases from J; junction bases left unmatched: 5. There are 15 residues in the CDR3. The chain's CDR3 is CASSYSGGAMNEQFF. The CDR3 DNA reads TGTGCCAGCAGTTACAGCGGGGGGGCAATGAATGAGCAGTTCTTC.

J is TRBJ2-5 and V is TRBV19, with TRBD2 matching 9 bases. This CDR3 has 16 residues. Germline CDR1 is LNHDA and CDR2 is SQIVND (reference sequence). V was pared by 5 bases and J by 7 bases, with 14 bases of the junction left unmatched. For the CDR3, the DNA is TGTGCCAGTAGTCCGACCGCCGGGACTAGCATAGTGACCCAGTACTTC. Amino acids: CASSPTAGTSIVTQYF.

The J gene is TRBJ1-5, the V gene TRBV3-1 (or the pseudogene TRBV3-2); 9 bases agree with TRBD1. The CDR3 sequence is 16 residues long. CDR1 LGHDT and CDR2 YNNKEL come from the germline V gene (reference sequence). Trimming removed 3 bases from V and 4 bases from J; junction bases left unmatched: 7. The CDR3 DNA reads as TGTGCCAGCAGCCAGGATTTCGGACAGGGGAATCAGCCCCAGCATTTT. Protein: CASSQDFGQGNQPQHF.

This chain joins TRBV5-1 and TRBJ1-1; no definite D call. Germline lookup yields CDR1 SGHRS and CDR2 YFSETQ. The CDR3 is made up of 14 amino acids. V was pared by 0 bases and J by 1 base, with 7 bases between. The CDR3: CASSLAAANTEAFF. In DNA form, the CDR3 reads TGCGCCAGCAGCTTGGCGGCAGCGAACACTGAAGCTTTCTTT.

J is TRBJ2-1 and V is TRBV24-1, with 9 bases fitting TRBD1. The junction had 11 bases not matched to a gene; V was cut back by 4 bases and J by 8 bases. The CDR3 covers 16 residues. CDR1 KGHDR and CDR2 SFDVKD come from the germline V gene. The CDR3 DNA sequence: TGTGCCACCAGTGACCGTGACAGGGGGAGGTATCATGAGCAGTTCTTC. Protein product: CATSDRDRGRYHEQFF.

The chain couples TRBV4-3 to TRBJ1-2; D not resolved. There are 12 residues in the CDR3. Germline V gives CDR1 LGHNA, CDR2 YSLEER. The V end lost 0 bases, the J end lost 3 bases, and 2 bases lay between the germline ends. CDR3 in amino acids: CASSQDYYGYTF. The DNA for the CDR3 is TGCGCCAGCAGCCAAGATTACTATGGCTACACCTTC.

The chain couples TRBV24-1 to TRBJ1-2, with 9 positions matching TRBD1. With 4 bases clipped from V and 3 bases from J, the junction kept 8 bases outside the gene matches. The CDR3 consists of 16 residues. CDR1 is KGHDR, CDR2 SFDVKD, per germline. The CDR3 loop is CATSDNFGTGYYGYTF. CDR3 bases: TGTGCCACCAGTGACAACTTTGGGACAGGGTACTATGGCTACACCTTC.

This sequence joins TRBV5-1 and TRBJ2-7; D is perhaps TRBD2 (5 bases). The CDR3 extends over 14 amino acids. The germline V gene encodes CDR1 SGHRS and CDR2 YFSETQ. V dropped 4 bases and J dropped 2 bases, with 13 bases sitting between them. CDR3 in DNA: TGCGCCAGCAGCCCGGGAAACGATCCCTACGAGCAGTACTTC. As protein: CASSPGNDPYEQYF.

The chain employs TRBV5-1 and TRBJ1-1; 8 bases are a match to TRBD1. After removal of 3 bases from V and 5 bases from J, the junction contained 6 bases not matched to a gene. The germline V gene encodes CDR1 SGHRS and CDR2 YFSETQ. This CDR3 is 14 amino acids long. CDR3 sequence: CASSSRTGRTEAFF. The CDR3 bases are TGCGCCAGCAGCTCGAGGACAGGGAGGACTGAAGCTTTCTTT. The full variable domain, completed using reference TRBV5-1 and TRBJ1-1, is KAGVTQTPRYLIKTRGQQVTLSCSPISGHRSVSWYQQTPGQGLQFLFEYFSETQRNKGNFPGRFSGRQFSNSRSEMNVSTLELGDSALYLCASSSRTGRTEAFFGQGTRLTVV.

V is TRBV9 and J is TRBJ1-1; D not resolved. Trimming took off 0 bases at V and 0 bases at J, with 3 bases between the two ends. CDR1 SGDLS and CDR2 YYNGEE come from the germline V gene. The CDR3 is 13 amino acids. CDR3 in DNA: TGTGCCAGCAGCGTAGAGATGAACACTGAAGCTTTCTTT. Protein: CASSVEMNTEAFF.

The chain is built from TRBV7-2 and TRBJ2-5; possibly TRBD1 for D (6 bases). CDR1 is SGHTA, CDR2 FQGNSA, per germline. V was cut by 2 bases and J by 4 bases, with 11 bases left in between. This CDR3 is 14 amino acids long. The CDR3 spells CASSLTTGSETQYF. The CDR3 DNA follows: TGTGCCAGCAGCTTAACCACAGGGTCAGAGACCCAGTACTTC.

This chain uses TRBV9 with TRBJ1-6; no firm D call. V lost 1 base and J 9 bases, leaving 5 bases between the germline ends. Germline V gives CDR1 SGDLS, CDR2 YYNGEE. The CDR3 spans 12 residues. CDR3 in amino acids: CASSVFGSPLHF. As DNA, the CDR3 is TGTGCCAGCAGCGTATTCGGTTCACCCCTCCACTTT.

The count of this clone is one. The chain couples TRBV7-9 to TRBJ1-1; D call uncertain. Trimming took off 5 bases at V and 1 base at J, with 17 bases between the two ends. Germline values: CDR1 SEHNR, CDR2 FQNEAQ (reference sequence). The CDR3 totals 16 residues. DNA of the CDR3: TGTGCCAGCAGCCATCGGGAGGACGGAAGGAACACTGAAGCTTTCTTT. The encoded protein is CASSHREDGRNTEAFF.

This clone was observed once. The V and J genes are TRBV6-5 and TRBJ1-1; D call uncertain. V gave up 0 bases and J gave up 1 base, with 6 bases separating them. Germline loops: CDR1 MNHEY, CDR2 SVGAGI. CDR3 length: 14 residues. This CDR3 reads CASSYSLGNTEAFF. For the CDR3, the DNA is TGTGCCAGCAGTTACTCTCTCGGGAACACTGAAGCTTTCTTT.

This clone was detected a few times. The rearrangement links TRBV7-9 to TRBJ2-5, with TRBD2 matching over 12 bases. This CDR3 region has 16 residues. V was clipped by 6 bases and J by 5 bases; unmatched bases: 10. Germline V gene sequence: CDR1 SEHNR, CDR2 FQNEAQ (reference sequence). CDR3 in amino acids: CASSQTSGGFSETQYF. The CDR3 region has the DNA TGTGCCAGCAGTCAAACTAGCGGGGGGTTTTCGGAGACCCAGTACTTC.

This chain uses TRBV24-1 with TRBJ1-5; 8 positions match TRBD1. The CDR3 spans 19 residues. Germline V gene data show CDR1 as KGHDR and CDR2 as SFDVKD. J lost 4 bases, V lost 8 bases, and 21 bases had no gene match. The CDR3 DNA is TGTGCCACCACTCCTGGACAGGGCAGGACTCTGCTCTGGAATCAGCCCCAGCATTTT. It yields the protein CATTPGQGRTLLWNQPQHF.

V usage is TRBV12-5 and J usage is TRBJ2-7, with unresolved D. The germline CDR1 and CDR2 sequences are LGHNT and FRNRAP. V shed 1 base and J shed 7 bases, with 11 bases lying between them. The CDR3 contains 13 residues. The chain's CDR3 is CASGLGQSREQYF. CDR3 DNA: TGTGCTAGTGGTTTGGGACAATCAAGGGAGCAGTACTTC. Supplemented by reference TRBV12-5 and TRBJ2-7, the full variable domain reads DARVTQTPRHKVTEMGQEVTMRCQPILGHNTVFWYRQTMMQGLELLAYFRNRAPLDDSGMPKDRFSAEMPDATLATLKIQPSEPRDSAVYFCASGLGQSREQYFGPGTRLTVT.

This clone was detected once. The CDR3, as DNA: TGTGCCAGCTCATTGGTAGGGAGCTCTGAAGCTTTCTTT. Protein: CASSLVGSSEAFF. The chain couples TRBV18 to TRBJ1-1; no definite D call. V was trimmed by 5 bases and J by 6 bases, leaving 13 bases between them. CDR1 and CDR2 from the germline V gene are KGHSH and LQKENI. This CDR3 has 13 residues.